The source of this T cell receptor (beta chain) is a study of blood T cell repertoires in COVID-19. Clones were read by immunoSEQ multiplex PCR, and TCRdb kept only the in-frame ones, dropping some. The sample lists 100,000 to 110,000 clones; around four fifths were seen once. This CDR3 has 15 amino acids. Germline loops: CDR1 SGHTS, CDR2 YDEGEE. Between the trimmed V and J ends, which lost 3 bases and 8 bases, there was a span of 18 bases. Sequencing input: peripheral blood. The sequence was obtained from a man aged 50 to 59 with active or convalescent COVID-19. The chain uses TRBV5-8 and TRBJ2-1; tentatively, D is TRBD2 (6 bases). The CDR3 loop reads CASSYGPGAAYEQFF. The CDR3 DNA reads TGTGCCAGCAGCTATGGTCCGGGAGCCGCCTATGAGCAGTTCTTC.